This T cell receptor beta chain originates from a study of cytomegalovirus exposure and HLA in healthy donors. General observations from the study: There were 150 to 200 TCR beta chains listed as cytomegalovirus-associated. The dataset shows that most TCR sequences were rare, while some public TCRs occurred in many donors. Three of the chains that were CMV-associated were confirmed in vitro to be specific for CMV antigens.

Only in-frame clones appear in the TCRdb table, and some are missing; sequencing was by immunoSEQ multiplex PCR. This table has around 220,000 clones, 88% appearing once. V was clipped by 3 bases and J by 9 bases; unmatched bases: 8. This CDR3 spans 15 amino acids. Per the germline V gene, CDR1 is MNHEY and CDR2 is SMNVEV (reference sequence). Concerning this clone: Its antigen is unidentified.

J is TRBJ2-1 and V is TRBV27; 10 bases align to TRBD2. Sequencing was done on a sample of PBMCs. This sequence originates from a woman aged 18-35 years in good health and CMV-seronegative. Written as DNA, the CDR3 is TGTGCCAGCAGTTTTCCCCTAGCGGGAGTTTTTGAGCAGTTCTTC. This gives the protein CASSFPLAGVFEQFF.